This T cell receptor beta chain was sequenced for a study of cytomegalovirus exposure and HLA in healthy donors. The PCR used 60 Vbeta and 13 Jbeta primers. TCRdb keeps only in-frame clones here, not all; method: immunoSEQ multiplex PCR. The sample lists roughly 110,000 clones; 60% to 85% were seen once. General study points: There was a cluster of highly shared sequence variants that was likely a sequencing artifact. Altogether, 164 TCR beta chains were recorded as cytomegalovirus-associated. The sole available immune exposure information was CMV serostatus.

About this clone itself: Antigen: not known.

Looked up from germline, CDR1 is GTSNPN and CDR2 is SVGIG (reference sequence). V lost 3 bases and J 8 bases, leaving 7 bases between the germline ends. There are 10 residues in the CDR3. Sequenced input: PBMCs. The chain has TRBV30 and TRBJ1-2; D unclear. This clonotype was obtained from a female donor in good health and CMV-seronegative. CDR3 coding DNA: TGTGCCTGGAGAGAACAAGGCTACACCTTC. It specifies CAWREQGYTF.